This is a list of T cell receptor beta chains from one sample in a study of T-cell memory formation after mild COVID-19. TCRdb passed the 5' RACE reads through MiXCR, listing each CDR3 protein once. The table lists 550,000 to 700,000 distinct CDR3 sequences, 15% to 20% of them singletons. The sequencing input was PBMCs or a T cell subset sorted from them (not recorded which). The receptors come from an adult woman who had mild COVID-19 (a few samples of this study predate the infection). Cell type and time point are not known. Both conserved end residues are part of each CDR3. Fields, in order: D gene, CDR3 length, V gene, clone size, J gene, CDR3 protein, CDR3 DNA. A D gene is named only where the DNA matches it firmly. The size field is filled for only some rows; it gives once, few, many or a size class.

TRBD2	14	TRBV7-6	NA	TRBJ2-7	CASSLDELAIEQYF	TGTGCCAGCAGCTTAGACGAACTAGCGATCGAGCAGTACTTC
TRBD1	14	TRBV29-1	NA	TRBJ2-5	CSVELGTGDETQYF	TGCAGCGTTGAACTTGGGACAGGGGATGAGACCCAGTACTTC
TRBD1	15	TRBV5-1	NA	TRBJ1-2	CASIITGGGGYGYTF	TGCGCCAGCATCATTACAGGGGGTGGAGGCTATGGCTACACCTTC
NA	15	TRBV5-1	few	TRBJ1-1	CASSAGPPPNTEAFF	TGCGCCAGCAGCGCTGGCCCCCCCCCGAACACTGAAGCTTTCTTT
NA	16	TRBV19	once	TRBJ2-7	CASSLAHWAGNYEQYF	TGTGCCAGTAGTCTCGCCCACTGGGCAGGGAACTACGAGCAGTACTTC
NA	13	TRBV6-6	many	TRBJ2-5	CASSYGARETQYF	TGTGCCAGCAGTTACGGGGCCAGGGAGACCCAGTACTTC
NA	13	TRBV7-8	few	TRBJ2-7	CASSSLQGDEQYF	TGTGCCAGCAGCTCGTTACAGGGTGACGAGCAGTACTTC
NA	17	TRBV20-1	NA	TRBJ1-1	CSARVQGVGFMNTEAFF	TGCAGTGCTAGAGTTCAAGGGGTGGGATTCATGAACACTGAAGCTTTCTTT
NA	14	TRBV9	NA	TRBJ2-5	CASSVEAGQETQYF	TGTGCCAGCAGCGTAGAAGCGGGCCAAGAGACCCAGTACTTC
NA	15	TRBV20-1	few	TRBJ2-7	CSARDGFQGGYEQYF	TGCAGTGCTAGAGATGGATTTCAAGGGGGATACGAGCAGTACTTC
TRBD1	14	TRBV12-3/TRBV12-4	few	TRBJ1-3	CASGSRDSRNTIYF	TGTGCCAGCGGCTCCCGGGACAGCCGAAACACCATATATTTT
NA	13	TRBV10-3	few	TRBJ1-1	CAISGQPNTEAFF	TGTGCCATCAGTGGACAGCCGAACACTGAAGCTTTCTTT
NA	15	TRBV10-3	NA	TRBJ1-5	CAISESDPDNQPQHF	TGTGCCATCAGTGAGTCAGACCCAGACAATCAGCCCCAGCATTTT
NA	13	TRBV20-1	NA	TRBJ2-7	CSASHSGTYEQYF	TGCAGTGCTAGCCACTCGGGCACCTACGAGCAGTACTTC
TRBD1	16	TRBV11-3	NA	TRBJ2-5	CASSPLQGPGRETQYF	TGTGCCAGCAGCCCCCTACAGGGGCCGGGACGAGAGACCCAGTACTTC
NA	13	TRBV30	once	TRBJ2-7	CAWRAVTSYEQYF	TGTGCCTGGAGGGCCGTGACTAGCTACGAGCAGTACTTC
NA	16	TRBV7-9	NA	TRBJ2-5	CASSLRQGEYMETQYF	TGTGCCAGCAGCTTAAGGCAGGGAGAGTATATGGAGACCCAGTACTTC
NA	10	TRBV29-1	few	TRBJ2-1	CSAGNNEQFF	TGCAGCGCGGGGAACAATGAGCAGTTCTTC
NA	14	TRBV9	NA	TRBJ1-1	CASSVESWNTEAFF	TGTGCCAGCAGCGTAGAAAGCTGGAACACTGAAGCTTTCTTT
NA	14	TRBV15	few	TRBJ2-1	CATQSGVSYNEQFF	TGTGCCACCCAATCGGGGGTTTCCTACAATGAGCAGTTCTTC
NA	14	TRBV23-1	few	TRBJ1-1	CASSPGREGAEAFF	TGCGCCAGCAGTCCCGGCCGGGAGGGCGCGGAAGCTTTCTTT
NA	14	TRBV6-2/TRBV6-3	NA	TRBJ2-3	CASSYPGDTDTQYF	TGTGCCAGCAGTTATCCGGGAGACACAGATACGCAGTATTTT
TRBD1	14	TRBV5-1	NA	TRBJ2-7	CASSLTTGAYEQYF	TGCGCCAGCAGCTTGACGACAGGGGCCTACGAGCAGTACTTC
NA	16	TRBV20-1	few	TRBJ1-5	CSARDSRGRGNQPQHF	TGCAGTGCTAGAGATTCGCGGGGGCGAGGCAATCAGCCCCAGCATTTT
NA	11	TRBV2	few	TRBJ1-1	CANQGGTEAFF	TGTGCCAACCAGGGAGGAACTGAAGCTTTCTTT
TRBD2	15	TRBV7-8	NA	TRBJ2-7	CASSSSSGISYEQYF	TGTGCCAGCAGCTCTTCTAGCGGGATTTCCTACGAGCAGTACTTC
NA	17	TRBV5-6	many	TRBJ2-3	CASSPQYGGVGTDTQYF	TGTGCCAGCAGCCCACAGTACGGGGGCGTGGGCACAGATACGCAGTATTTT
NA	15	TRBV12-3/TRBV12-4	few	TRBJ1-5	CASSFLRGGAQPQHF	TGTGCCAGCAGTTTCCTCCGGGGGGGCGCGCAGCCCCAGCATTTT
NA	14	TRBV6-5	few	TRBJ2-2	CASRPGHRTGELFF	TGTGCCAGCAGACCGGGACACCGCACCGGGGAGCTGTTTTTT
NA	15	TRBV18	few	TRBJ2-7	CASSPISTVLYEQYF	TGTGCCAGCTCACCAATCTCGACAGTCCTTTACGAGCAGTACTTC
TRBD1	16	TRBV24-1	few	TRBJ2-3	CATSEPDRGPPDTQYF	TGTGCCACCAGTGAGCCGGACAGGGGCCCCCCGGATACGCAGTATTTT
TRBD2	15	TRBV7-2	NA	TRBJ2-7	CASRIAGGPQYEQYF	TGTGCCAGCAGAATAGCGGGAGGGCCGCAATACGAGCAGTACTTC
TRBD1	12	TRBV28	many	TRBJ1-5	CASSPQGQPQHF	TGTGCCAGCAGCCCACAGGGGCAGCCCCAGCATTTT
NA	14	TRBV2	few	TRBJ2-7	CASSAARSRYEQYF	TGTGCCAGCAGTGCGGCGAGGAGCCGCTACGAGCAGTACTTC
NA	13	TRBV5-8	few	TRBJ1-5	CASSFQPNQPQHF	TGTGCCAGCAGCTTTCAGCCCAATCAGCCCCAGCATTTT
TRBD1	14	TRBV9	few	TRBJ2-3	CASSGGQGPDTQYF	TGTGCCAGCAGCGGGGGACAGGGGCCAGATACGCAGTATTTT
NA	15	TRBV9	few	TRBJ1-1	CASSVVSGGFTEAFF	TGTGCCAGCAGCGTAGTAAGCGGGGGGTTCACTGAAGCTTTCTTT
NA	16	TRBV5-1	NA	TRBJ1-4	CASSSGPLPTNEKLFF	TGCGCCAGCAGCTCTGGCCCTCTTCCAACTAATGAAAAACTGTTTTTT
NA	16	TRBV7-9	NA	TRBJ2-1	CASSSGVWLSYNEQFF	TGTGCCAGCAGCTCAGGGGTCTGGCTCTCCTACAATGAGCAGTTCTTC
NA	12	TRBV20-1	many	TRBJ2-7	CSARETSYEQYF	TGCAGTGCTAGAGAGACAAGCTACGAGCAGTACTTC
NA	13	TRBV30	few	TRBJ2-3	CAWSVPGLDTQYF	TGTGCCTGGAGTGTACCGGGGCTCGATACGCAGTATTTT
TRBD1	15	TRBV5-5	NA	TRBJ2-7	CASSPGDRDRGVEYF	TGTGCCAGCAGCCCCGGGGATCGGGACAGGGGCGTGGAGTACTTC
NA	15	TRBV6-5	NA	TRBJ1-2	CASSYSRGALMGYTF	TGTGCCAGCAGTTACTCCAGGGGTGCACTTATGGGCTACACCTTC
TRBD2	15	TRBV15	NA	TRBJ2-1	CATSLSGGPYNEQFF	TGTGCCACCAGCCTTAGCGGGGGACCCTACAATGAGCAGTTCTTC
TRBD1	16	TRBV29-1	NA	TRBJ2-3	CSVITGVVRATDTQYF	TGCAGCGTCATAACAGGGGTTGTGAGGGCCACAGATACGCAGTATTTT
NA	15	TRBV5-1	few	TRBJ2-3	CASSTHRAETDTQYF	TGCGCCAGCAGCACCCACAGGGCAGAGACAGATACGCAGTATTTT
NA	19	TRBV15	NA	TRBJ2-1	CATSRDPSSASPSYNEQFF	TGTGCCACCAGCAGAGATCCCTCTAGCGCGTCACCTTCCTACAATGAGCAGTTCTTC
NA	13	TRBV6-5	few	TRBJ1-1	CAGFYFRNTEAFF	TGTGCCGGGTTCTATTTTCGGAACACTGAAGCTTTCTTT
NA	14	TRBV7-9	few	TRBJ1-1	CASQNRLGGTEAFF	TGTGCCAGCCAAAATAGGTTGGGTGGCACTGAAGCTTTCTTT
TRBD2	15	TRBV20-1	few	TRBJ2-1	CSGAGGQGYYNEQFF	TGCAGTGGAGCGGGAGGGCAAGGATATTACAATGAGCAGTTCTTC
NA	14	TRBV5-1	few	TRBJ2-3	CASMGGYSTDTQYF	TGCGCCAGCATGGGCGGGTATAGCACAGATACGCAGTATTTT
NA	13	TRBV7-3	NA	TRBJ2-1	CASSFGTYNEQFF	TGTGCCAGCAGCTTCGGGACTTACAATGAGCAGTTCTTC
NA	14	TRBV5-1	NA	TRBJ1-2	CASSSPSDSYGYTF	TGCGCCAGCAGCTCTCCCTCGGACAGTTATGGCTACACCTTC
TRBD2	16	TRBV13	NA	TRBJ2-3	CASSSRLAGGSDTQYF	TGTGCCAGCAGCTCACGACTAGCGGGAGGATCGGATACGCAGTATTTT
TRBD2	18	TRBV6-5	NA	TRBJ2-5	CASSYDGTSGSPRKTQYF	TGTGCCAGCAGTTACGATGGGACTAGCGGGAGTCCCCGTAAGACCCAGTACTTC
NA	14	TRBV9	few	TRBJ2-1	CASSVTAADNEQFF	TGTGCCAGCAGCGTCACGGCGGCAGACAATGAGCAGTTCTTC
TRBD1	12	TRBV29-1	NA	TRBJ1-2	CSVEQGARDYTF	TGCAGCGTTGAACAGGGGGCCAGGGACTACACCTTC
TRBD2	15	TRBV3-1	NA	TRBJ2-7	CASSQDLKRGGEQYF	TGTGCCAGCAGCCAAGATCTGAAGCGGGGAGGGGAGCAGTACTTC
TRBD1	12	TRBV18	few	TRBJ2-1	CASSRTGVEQFF	TGTGCCAGCTCAAGGACAGGGGTTGAGCAGTTCTTC
NA	12	TRBV25-1	few	TRBJ1-2	CASRDGDYGYTF	TGTGCCAGCAGGGACGGCGACTATGGCTACACCTTC